The present T cell receptor (beta chain) was sequenced within a study of T-cell reconstitution after alpha-beta-depleted transplantation in children. CDR1 is MNHEY and CDR2 is SVGEGT in the germline V gene. There are 15 residues in the CDR3. The V end lost 6 bases, the J end lost 3 bases, and 18 bases lay between the germline ends. Unique molecular identifiers were used to barcode this TCRbeta library. One entry per CDR3 protein results from TCRdb running MiXCR on the PCR reads. The sample shows roughly 350,000 distinct CDR3 sequences, about 17% of them seen only once. The sample here was PBMCs, mostly from graft donor cells, taken 360 days after TCRalphabeta/CD19-depleted stem cell transplant. The chain combines TRBV6-2 or TRBV6-3 with TRBJ2-7; D is ambiguous. This clonotype was obtained from a male patient aged 2 to 9 who had a stem cell transplant for acute lymphoblastic leukemia, so the T cells may come from the graft donor. Here the CDR3 reads CASSLSAVYGYEQYF. CDR3 sequence (DNA): TGTGCCAGCAGCTTATCGGCCGTCTACGGCTACGAGCAGTACTTC.